The 3 T cell receptor delta chains below were found in one sample sequenced in a study of γδ T cells in repeated Plasmodium falciparum infection. TCRdb called clones from the multiplex PCR reads again using CATT. Among roughly 48,000 delta-chain clones listed, about 1.6% were seen once. Flow sorting of PBMC yielded separate Vgamma9/Vdelta2+ and Vdelta2-negative gammadelta T cell populations for bulk repertoire analysis. The sample taken for sequencing was gamma-delta T cells from blood. The receptors stem from a pool of human donors (malaria-infected and uninfected, not separated).

This clone has at least ten counts. The rearrangement joins TRDV1 to TRDJ1, with TRDD2 matching 7 bases. As TCRdb names no J gene, one was assigned here on the basis of a DNA match to germline. This CDR3 has 20 residues. Germline CDR1 and CDR2: TSWWSYY and QGS. Germline trimming cut 9 bases from V and 0 bases from J; bases unmatched to any gene: 25. The CDR3 sequence is CALQFLRPVVQGFNTDKLIF. The CDR3 DNA reads as TGTGCTCTACAATTCCTACGCCCTGTGGTCCAGGGGTTTAACACCGATAAACTCATCTTT.

This clone has more than one count but fewer than ten. At one of its ends the junction is not consistent with the germline gene, which may arise from a read error. The gene calls are TRDV1 and TRDJ1; a possible D gene is TRDD3 (5 bases). No J gene is reported in TCRdb; it was inferred here by comparing the DNA with germline. Germline CDR1 TSWWSYY, CDR2 QGS. The CDR3 covers 22 residues. In DNA, the CDR3 is TGTGCTATTGGGGAAAACCGTCTTTGGGGCGGGGAGAGGGAGGGTTACACCGATAAACTCATCTTT. Encoded protein: CAIGENRLWGGEREGYTDKLIF.

This clone turned up a few times. The protein held in TCRdb is that of a much larger clone and does not match this DNA's translation at residue 4, likely because of a read error; the protein shown is translated from the DNA. V usage is TRDV2 and J usage is TRDJ1, with 9 bases fitting TRDD2. Because TCRdb records no J gene, it was assigned here through a match of the DNA to germline. J lost 2 bases, V lost 5 bases, and 14 bases had no gene match. CDR3 length equals 17 residues. Germline-derived CDR1 and CDR2 are GEAIGNYY and EKD. CDR3 sequence reads: CACGPLPTVKGTDKLIF. The CDR3 DNA follows: TGTGCCTGTGGCCCCCTTCCTACCGTTAAGGGTACCGATAAACTCATCTTT.